The clone carrying this T cell receptor beta chain was recorded at least ten times. These data are taken from a study of T cells in Graves' hyperthyroidism and ophthalmopathy. The ends lost 6 bases at V and 3 bases at J; junction bases unmatched: 10. The CDR3 has 15 amino acids. Germline-derived CDR1 and CDR2 are KGHSH and LQKENI. The source material, RNA transcripts, was used to amplify TCR beta CDR3 regions. With the HTBI primer set, the TCR CDR3 went through a first round of RT-PCR. MiXCR was run by TCRdb on the multiplex PCR reads, yielding one entry per CDR3 protein. The repertoire consists of nearly 600,000 distinct CDR3 sequences, with approximately 15% occurring once and the leading ten covering roughly 7.7%.

This sequence was found in a woman between 18 and 29 years old with Graves' ophthalmopathy. Source material: blood. The V gene is TRBV18, the J gene TRBJ1-1, with 7 bases that match TRBD1. In nucleotides, the CDR3 is TGTGCCAGCTCCTACGAATCGACAGGGCACACTGAAGCTTTCTTT. Its translation: CASSYESTGHTEAFF.